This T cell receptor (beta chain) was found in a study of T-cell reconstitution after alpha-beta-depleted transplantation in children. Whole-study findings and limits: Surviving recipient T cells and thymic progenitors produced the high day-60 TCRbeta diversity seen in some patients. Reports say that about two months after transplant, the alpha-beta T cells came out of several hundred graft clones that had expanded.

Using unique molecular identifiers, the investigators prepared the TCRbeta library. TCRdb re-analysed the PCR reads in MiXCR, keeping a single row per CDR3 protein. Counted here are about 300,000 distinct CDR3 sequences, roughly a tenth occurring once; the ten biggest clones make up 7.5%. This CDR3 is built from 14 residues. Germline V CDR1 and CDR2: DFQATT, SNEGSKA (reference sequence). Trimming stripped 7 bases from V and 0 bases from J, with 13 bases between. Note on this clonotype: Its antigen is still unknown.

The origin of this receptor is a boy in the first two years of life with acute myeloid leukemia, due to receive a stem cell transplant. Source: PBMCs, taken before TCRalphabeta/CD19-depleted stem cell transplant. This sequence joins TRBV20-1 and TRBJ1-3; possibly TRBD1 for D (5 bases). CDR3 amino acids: CSDGDEASGNTIYF. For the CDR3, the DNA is TGCAGTGATGGGGACGAGGCCTCTGGAAACACCATATATTTT.